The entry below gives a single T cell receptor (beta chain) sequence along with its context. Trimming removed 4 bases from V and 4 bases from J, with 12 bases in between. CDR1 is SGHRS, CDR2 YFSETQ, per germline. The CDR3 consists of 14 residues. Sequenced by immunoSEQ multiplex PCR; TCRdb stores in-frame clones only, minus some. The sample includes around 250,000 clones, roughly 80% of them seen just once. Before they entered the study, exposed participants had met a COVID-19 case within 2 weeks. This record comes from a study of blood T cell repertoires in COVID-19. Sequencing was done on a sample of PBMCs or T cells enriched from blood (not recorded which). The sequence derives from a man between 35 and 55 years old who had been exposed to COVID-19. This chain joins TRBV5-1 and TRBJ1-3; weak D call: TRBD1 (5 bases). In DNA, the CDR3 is TGCGCCAGCAGCCCTACAGGTCTCGGAAACACCATATATTTT. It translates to CASSPTGLGNTIYF.